A single sample gave rise to the 24 T cell receptor beta chains below, sequenced in a study of regulatory T cells in long-lasting Graves disease (dated by TCRdb to the early 2020s). Per the publication, the time point label means: persistent/refractory GD, antithyroid drugs over 5 years with positive TRAb. For both TCR sequencing and RNA sequencing, RNA was extracted from PBMCs using TRIzol. The library was generated by multiplex PCR. Sequencing relied on an Illumina HiSeq 4000. CDR3 regions were amplified by Arm-PCR with iRepertoire HTBI primers to construct TCR beta libraries. TCRdb trimmed public reads at Q25 via fastp, called clones via MiXCR and kept in-frame beta chains. Here each entry gathers all rows of one CDR3 protein and keeps the most common genes and DNA. This sample gives under 500,000 distinct CDR3 sequences in total; roughly 20% of them show up just once. 7% to 10% of the sample belongs to the ten largest clones.

This specimen consisted of peripheral blood mononuclear cells (PBMCs), obtained when the disease was refractory, from a patient treated with antithyroid drugs. The receptors were gathered from a female donor with Graves disease.

The sample holds a few counts of this clonotype. The chain couples TRBV7-9 to TRBJ1-5; D is perhaps TRBD1 (6 bases). The germline V gene has CDR1 SEHNR and CDR2 FQNEAQ (reference sequence). The CDR3 loop spans 12 amino acids. V was shortened by 5 bases and J by 7 bases, with 9 bases between the two germline ends. The CDR3 loop reads CASSQTGQPQHF. In DNA, the CDR3 is TGTGCCAGCAGCCAGACAGGACAGCCCCAGCATTTT.

This clonotype was observed a handful of times. The chain is built from TRBV7-3 and TRBJ2-7, with TRBD1 matching 10 bases. Germline loops: CDR1 SGHTA, CDR2 FQGTGA. The junction had 9 bases not matched to a gene; V was cut back by 5 bases and J by 5 bases. The CDR3 has 15 residues. The CDR3 reads CASSPGTGEAHEQYF. For the CDR3, the DNA is TGTGCCAGCAGCCCAGGGACAGGGGAAGCCCACGAGCAGTACTTC.

This clonotype was observed a few times. The V call is TRBV15, the J call TRBJ2-2, with unresolved D. The CDR3 extends over 14 amino acids. Per the germline V gene, CDR1 is LNHNV and CDR2 is YYDKDF (reference sequence). Trimming shortened V by 0 bases and J by 5 bases, and 7 bases separated the two germline ends. DNA of the CDR3: TGTGCCACCAGCAGAGAACCTAGGACCGGGGAGCTGTTTTTT. It codes for CATSREPRTGELFF.

This clonotype was recorded at least ten times. The chain is built from TRBV28 and TRBJ2-5, with TRBD1 matching over 7 bases. The V and J ends lost 3 bases and 3 bases, in that order; junction bases with no gene match: 1. CDR1 and CDR2 from the germline V gene are MDHEN and SYDVKM. The CDR3 has 13 amino acids. This CDR3 reads CASSLGQKETQYF. The CDR3 nucleotides read TGTGCCAGCAGTTTGGGACAGAAAGAGACCCAGTACTTC.

This clonotype turned up a few times. V gene TRBV9 combines with J gene TRBJ2-7; D is unclear. The germline V and J ends were trimmed by 0 bases and 5 bases, with 18 bases remaining between them. Germline V gene sequence: CDR1 SGDLS, CDR2 YYNGEE. This CDR3 contains 16 residues. CDR3 sequence: CASSVEPSFPLHEQYF. The CDR3 nucleotides are TGTGCCAGCAGCGTAGAGCCCAGTTTCCCTCTGCACGAGCAGTACTTC.

There are many counts of this clonotype. The chain recombines TRBV28 with TRBJ1-5; 10 bases are a match to TRBD1. There are 16 residues in the CDR3. Trimming took 7 bases from V and 3 from J; bases not matched to a gene: 9. Germline CDR1 is MDHEN and CDR2 is SYDVKM. In DNA, the CDR3 is TGTGCCAGCACCAACCCCGGACAGGGGGTCAATCAGCCCCAGCATTTT. Translation: CASTNPGQGVNQPQHF.

There are many counts of this clonotype. This sequence joins TRBV10-1 and TRBJ2-7; 9 nucleotides align to TRBD1. Germline V gene data show CDR1 as WNHNN and CDR2 as SYGVQD (reference sequence). The CDR3 extends over 14 amino acids. V shed 3 bases and J 3 bases; nucleotides not matched to a gene: 3. This CDR3 reads CASSETGGFYEQYF. CDR3 nucleotides: TGCGCCAGCAGTGAAACAGGGGGCTTCTACGAGCAGTACTTC.

The rearrangement joins TRBV7-8 to TRBJ2-1, with TRBD1 as a possible D gene (7 bases). CDR1 and CDR2 from the germline V gene are SGHVS and FQNEAQ. V was shortened by 3 bases and J by 4 bases, with 16 bases between the two germline ends. There are 16 residues in the CDR3. CDR3 nucleotide sequence: TGTGCCAGCAGCTTCCCCGGGTCAGGGGGGTACAATGAGCAGTTCTTC. Protein sequence: CASSFPGSGGYNEQFF. The complete variable domain, with remaining parts taken from reference TRBV7-8 and TRBJ2-1, reads GAGVSQSPRYKVAKRGQDVALRCDPISGHVSLFWYQQALGQGPEFLTYFQNEAQLDKSGLPSDRFFAERPEGSVSTLKIQRTQQEDSAVYLCASSFPGSGGYNEQFFGPGTRLTVL.

This clonotype has just a few counts. V gene TRBV7-2 combines with J gene TRBJ2-4; 11 nucleotides match TRBD2. The CDR3 contains 16 residues. Germline CDR1 and CDR2: SGHTA and FQGNSA. Trimming took 5 bases from V and 6 from J; bases not matched to a gene: 9. CDR3 loop: CASSPRLAGIGNIQYF. The CDR3 region has the DNA TGTGCCAGCAGCCCAAGACTAGCGGGAATCGGAAACATTCAGTACTTC.

The chain links TRBV4-2 to TRBJ1-5; D is unclear. The CDR3 is 15 residues long. V was shortened by 0 bases and J by 1 base, with 7 bases between the two germline ends. Germline loops: CDR1 LGHNA, CDR2 YNFKEQ. The CDR3 region has the DNA TGTGCCAGCAGCCAAGATGGCAGCAGCAATCAGCCCCAGCATTTT. Protein sequence: CASSQDGSSNQPQHF.

There are many counts of this clonotype. This chain uses TRBV28 with TRBJ1-1; TRBD1 aligns across 9 bases. CDR3 size: 14 residues. Trimming took 6 bases from V and 4 from J; bases not matched to a gene: 6. The V gene's germline CDR1 is MDHEN and CDR2 SYDVKM. The CDR3 sequence is CASRDTGGGTEAFF. The DNA of the CDR3 is TGTGCCAGCAGGGACACAGGGGGCGGCACTGAAGCTTTCTTT.

The CDR3 sequence: CASSPHSGTSPFYEQYF. In DNA form, the CDR3 reads TGTGCCAGCAGCCCTCATTCCGGGACAAGCCCTTTCTACGAGCAGTACTTC. V and J are TRBV7-9 and TRBJ2-5, with TRBD1 as a possible D gene (6 bases). Matching the DNA end better, TRBJ2-7 makes the J call doubtful. CDR3 length equals 17 residues. Germline V gives CDR1 SEHNR, CDR2 FQNEAQ (reference sequence).

J is TRBJ1-6 and V is TRBV9, with 7 nucleotides matching TRBD1. J was trimmed by 6 bases and V by 3 bases; bases with no gene match: 9. Per the germline V gene, CDR1 is SGDLS and CDR2 is YYNGEE. CDR3 length: 16 amino acids. In nucleotides, the CDR3 is TGTGCCAGCAGCGCTAAGACAGGGTTGGGTAATTCACCCCTCCACTTT. The encoded protein is CASSAKTGLGNSPLHF.

Only a few counts were recorded for this clonotype. The V call is TRBV5-1, the J call TRBJ2-4, with D unresolved. Germline CDR1 is SGHRS and CDR2 is YFSETQ. V was trimmed by 4 bases and J by 0 bases, leaving 8 bases between them. The CDR3 covers 14 residues. The CDR3 region is CASSATIAKNIQYF. CDR3 nucleotides: TGCGCCAGCAGCGCTACGATAGCCAAAAACATTCAGTACTTC. Full variable domain (missing parts from reference TRBV5-1 and TRBJ2-4): KAGVTQTPRYLIKTRGQQVTLSCSPISGHRSVSWYQQTPGQGLQFLFEYFSETQRNKGNFPGRFSGRQFSNSRSEMNVSTLELGDSALYLCASSATIAKNIQYFGAGTRLSVL.

In this sample, this clonotype turned up a few times. The chain joins TRBV4-2 to TRBJ2-7, with 15 bases aligning to TRBD2. The V segment lost 7 bases and the J segment 2 bases; nucleotides outside the gene matches: 12. CDR1 and CDR2 (germline): LGHNA, YNFKEQ. The CDR3 totals 18 residues. The CDR3 spells CASMPGLAGGLGAYEQYF. CDR3 bases: TGTGCCAGCATGCCGGGACTAGCGGGAGGTTTAGGTGCCTACGAGCAGTACTTC.

This sequence joins TRBV10-3 and TRBJ1-2; D gene unclear. The CDR3 has 11 amino acids. The V gene's germline CDR1 is ENHRY and CDR2 SYGVKD. V was clipped by 11 bases and J by 2 bases, with 9 bases between them. The CDR3 is CAVNINYGYTF. The CDR3, as DNA: TGTGCCGTAAATATAAACTATGGCTACACCTTC.

This clonotype was seen ten or more times. CDR3 residues: CASSPGWANPTQYF. DNA of the CDR3: TGTGCCAGCAGCCCGGGGTGGGCTAACCCGACCCAGTACTTC. The rearrangement links TRBV7-8 to TRBJ2-5; D is possibly TRBD2 (5 bases). The V end was cut by 5 bases, the J end by 7 bases, with 17 bases between. The CDR3 covers 14 residues. Germline V CDR1 and CDR2: SGHVS, FQNEAQ.

The table lists this clonotype with a few counts. The V gene is TRBV20-1, the J gene TRBJ1-5, with a possible D match to TRBD1 (6 bases). The germline CDR1 and CDR2 sequences are DFQATT and SNEGSKA (reference sequence). With 0 bases removed from V and 7 bases from J, the gap between germline ends came to 19 bases. The CDR3 is made up of 16 amino acids. The CDR3 region has the DNA TGCAGTGCTAGAGAGTTCCCCGAGGGGGTCCAACAGCCCCAGCATTTT. It translates to CSAREFPEGVQQPQHF.

V and J are TRBV5-1 and TRBJ2-7, with D maybe TRBD2 (5 bases). This CDR3 contains 17 residues. Germline V gene sequence: CDR1 SGHRS, CDR2 YFSETQ. V dropped 0 bases and J dropped 3 bases, with 19 bases sitting between them. The CDR3 DNA sequence: TGCGCCAGCAGCTTGGAAATGTTGGTAGGGAGTCACTACGAGCAGTACTTC. It is translated as CASSLEMLVGSHYEQYF.

The chain recombines TRBV7-2 with TRBJ2-1; tentatively, D is TRBD2 (5 bases). Germline-derived CDR1 and CDR2 are SGHTA and FQGNSA. Deletions cut 6 bases from V and 0 bases from J, with 15 bases between. The CDR3 extends over 16 amino acids. CDR3 amino acids: CASSYSTGSSYNEQFF. CDR3 DNA: TGTGCCAGCAGTTACTCCACGGGGAGCTCCTACAATGAGCAGTTCTTC.

The table lists this clonotype with a few counts. V usage is TRBV13 and J usage is TRBJ2-7; 7 bases fit TRBD2. V lost 0 bases, J lost 0 bases, and 5 bases stayed unmatched. CDR1 and CDR2 from the germline V gene are PRHDT and FYEKMQ (reference sequence). The length of the CDR3 is 16 residues. The CDR3 DNA sequence: TGTGCCAGCAGCTTAGGCCTGACGGGAGGCTCCTACGAGCAGTACTTC. Protein product: CASSLGLTGGSYEQYF.

This clonotype was counted ten times or more. V usage is TRBV9 and J usage is TRBJ2-7; perhaps TRBD1 as D (6 bases). With 8 bases removed from V and 3 bases from J, the gap between germline ends came to 21 bases. The CDR3 has 15 amino acids. From germline, CDR1 is SGDLS and CDR2 YYNGEE. The CDR3 region has the DNA TGTGCCAGTACTCCCGGGACATTGGGTAACTACGAGCAGTACTTC. This sequence encodes CASTPGTLGNYEQYF.

As to this clonotype: This may be a read error, as it is one base from a much larger clone. This chain links TRBV6-2 or TRBV6-3 with TRBJ1-1; D is unresolved. The V and J ends lost 5 bases and 2 bases respectively, with 12 bases between them. Germline V gene data show CDR1 as MNHEY and CDR2 as SVGEGT. This CDR3 comprises 14 residues. CDR3 loop: CASSEVVTNTEAFF. CDR3 in DNA: TGTGCCAGCAGTGAAGTGGTGACCAACACTGAAGCTTTCTTT.

This clonotype appeared many times. The rearrangement links TRBV5-1 to TRBJ2-7, with D possibly TRBD2 on 6 matching bases. Germline CDR1 reads SGHRS; CDR2 reads YFSETQ. CDR3 length: 14 residues. The ends were cut back, 1 base at V and 3 bases at J, with 11 bases in the middle. This CDR3 reads CASSLRDSGYEQYF. The CDR3 coding sequence is TGCGCCAGCAGCTTGAGGGACTCGGGCTACGAGCAGTACTTC.